This paragraph reports one T cell receptor (beta chain). TCRdb reprocessed the 5' RACE reads via MiXCR and lists one record per CDR3 protein. The sample contains approximately 100,000 distinct CDR3 sequences, approximately 25% of which appear only once. The data were taken from a study of CD8 T cells in ankylosing spondylitis. This CDR3 spans 14 amino acids. Germline CDR1 DFQATT, CDR2 SNEGSKA (reference sequence). Trimming took 6 bases from V and 5 from J; bases not matched to a gene: 6. This TCR was sampled from a male donor with ankylosing spondylitis. The chain combines TRBV20-1 with TRBJ2-1, with 11 positions matching TRBD2. Sequencing was carried out using synovial fluid, either unsorted or a sorted T cell fraction (not recorded which). CDR3 in DNA: TGCAGTGCCCAAACTAGCGGGAGTAACAATGAGCAGTTCTTC. Translation: CSAQTSGSNNEQFF.